These 32 T cell receptor beta chains came from one sample sequenced in a study of T cell repertoires in cytomegalovirus infection. These receptors have no known antigen. TCRdb reprocessed the reads with MiXCR, giving one entry per CDR3 protein. In the table there are some 900,000 distinct CDR3 sequences, about 33% of which are singletons. Sequences were derived from cultured CD8+ T cells from PBMCs, sampled from culture after CMV antigen stimulation. The receptor set was obtained from a human donor in good health (CMV status not recorded). Some clones in this sample may be carry-over from other donors' samples.

Note on this clonotype: At one end the junction does not follow the germline gene, possibly because of a read error. CDR3 amino acids: CASSLISSRSSGGTDTRYF. The CDR3 nucleotides read TGTGCCAGCAGCTTAATCTCGTCGCGGTCTAGCGGGGGAACAGATACGCGGTATTTT. The chain recombines TRBV7-3 with TRBJ2-3; 10 bases map to TRBD2. From germline, CDR1 is SGHTA and CDR2 FQGTGA. The CDR3 covers 19 residues.

This clonotype came up many times. This chain connects TRBV7-6 to TRBJ2-7; 7 bases fit TRBD1. This CDR3 comprises 15 residues. The V gene's germline CDR1 is SGHVS and CDR2 FNYEAQ. V shed 5 bases, J shed 2 bases, and the junction held 9 bases outside the gene matches. CDR3 in amino acids: CASSTRQGIAYEQYF. For the CDR3, the DNA is TGTGCCAGCAGCACGCGACAGGGCATTGCCTACGAGCAGTACTTC.

Only a few counts were recorded for this clonotype. The gene calls are TRBV28 and TRBJ1-5; no clear D. Trimming pared 5 bases from V and 0 bases from J, leaving 14 bases between. The CDR3 covers 16 residues. Germline V lookup: CDR1 MDHEN, CDR2 SYDVKM. CDR3 DNA sequence: TGTGCCAGCAGTATTTACGACGGATATAGCAATCAGCCCCAGCATTTT. As protein: CASSIYDGYSNQPQHF. Based on the CDR3 plus reference TRBV28 and TRBJ1-5, the full variable domain is DVKVTQSSRYLVKRTGEKVFLECVQDMDHENMFWYRQDPGLGLRLIYFSYDVKMKEKGDIPEGYSVSREKKERFSLILESASTNQTSMYLCASSIYDGYSNQPQHFGDGTRLSIL.

This sequence joins TRBV19 and TRBJ1-5; D perhaps matches TRBD1 (6 bases). With 4 bases removed from V and 2 bases from J, the gap between germline ends came to 12 bases. Germline V gene data show CDR1 as LNHDA and CDR2 as SQIVND (reference sequence). The CDR3 has 15 residues. The CDR3 sequence: CASSTRQAGNQPQHF. The CDR3 DNA reads as TGTGCCAGTAGTACTCGACAGGCGGGCAATCAGCCCCAGCATTTT.

This chain links TRBV11-1 with TRBJ1-1; the D is unclear. V was cut by 7 bases and J by 8 bases, with 11 bases left in between. Germline CDR1 SGHAT, CDR2 FQDESV (reference sequence). The length of the CDR3 is 11 residues. Here the CDR3 reads CASKPGEEAFF. In DNA, the CDR3 is TGTGCCAGCAAACCGGGAGAAGAAGCTTTCTTT.

The CDR3 loop reads CASSQDTGGNDYGYTF. The DNA for the CDR3 is TGCGCCAGCAGCCAAGATACGGGGGGAAACGACTATGGCTACACCTTC. The chain links TRBV4-1 to TRBJ1-2, with a weak D call TRBD1 (5 bases). The CDR3 sequence is 16 residues long. Trimming removed 0 bases from V and 3 bases from J, with 14 bases in between. Germline assignment: CDR1 MGHRA and CDR2 YSYEKL.

This clonotype was found a few times. The V gene is TRBV6-1, the J gene TRBJ2-2; possible D gene TRBD2, 6 bases. The CDR3 sequence is 14 residues long. V lost 5 bases and J 6 bases, leaving 13 bases between the germline ends. The germline CDR1 and CDR2 sequences are MNHNS and SASEGT. The CDR3 is CASSPTSWAGELFF. CDR3 nucleotide sequence: TGTGCCAGCAGTCCTACTAGCTGGGCCGGGGAGCTGTTTTTT.

This clonotype has just a few counts. This chain joins TRBV19 and TRBJ2-2; D might be TRBD2 (6 bases). The V gene's germline CDR1 is LNHDA and CDR2 SQIVND (reference sequence). The V end lost 4 bases, the J end lost 5 bases, and 14 bases lay between the germline ends. CDR3 length: 15 amino acids. CDR3 nucleotide sequence: TGTGCCAGTAGTAACTCCCCGGAGGGTACCGGGGAGCTGTTTTTT. This encodes CASSNSPEGTGELFF.

The V call is TRBV27, the J call TRBJ1-4; D is ambiguous. V was cut by 2 bases and J by 5 bases, with 9 bases left in between. Germline V lookup: CDR1 MNHEY, CDR2 SMNVEV (reference sequence). This CDR3 is 14 amino acids long. CDR3 nucleotide sequence: TGTGCCAGCAGTTTAATGGGGAAGAATGAAAAACTGTTTTTT. It encodes CASSLMGKNEKLFF.

This clonotype was found a few times. The chain uses TRBV7-6 and TRBJ2-7; TRBD1 is a possible D gene (5 bases). The V end was cut by 5 bases, the J end by 0 bases, with 17 bases between. Per the germline V gene, CDR1 is SGHVS and CDR2 is FNYEAQ. The CDR3 consists of 16 residues. The CDR3 coding sequence is TGTGCCAGCAGCATCGGCACCCTAAGGGGCTCCTACGAGCAGTACTTC. It translates to CASSIGTLRGSYEQYF.

This clonotype turned up a few times. V gene TRBV7-2 combines with J gene TRBJ1-1; 7 bases map to TRBD1. Per the germline V gene, CDR1 is SGHTA and CDR2 is FQGNSA. After removal of 6 bases from V and 8 bases from J, the junction contained 6 bases not matched to a gene. The CDR3 runs 12 residues. CDR3 in amino acids: CASSGQVIEAFF. The CDR3 DNA sequence: TGTGCCAGCAGTGGACAGGTGATAGAAGCTTTCTTT.

This clonotype was observed at least ten times. V is TRBV7-2 and J is TRBJ2-7, with no clear D. V was trimmed by 2 bases and J by 0 bases, leaving 11 bases between them. The germline V gene encodes CDR1 SGHTA and CDR2 FQGNSA. The CDR3 runs 15 residues. The CDR3 sequence is CASSLSALSSYEQYF. In DNA, the CDR3 is TGTGCCAGCAGCTTATCGGCTCTGAGCTCCTACGAGCAGTACTTC.

The chain combines TRBV10-3 with TRBJ2-1, with 9 bases aligning to TRBD1. Trimming took 0 bases from V and 4 from J; bases not matched to a gene: 7. The CDR3 consists of 17 residues. CDR1 is ENHRY and CDR2 is SYGVKD in the germline V gene. The CDR3 DNA reads TGTGCCATCAGTGAGTCTGGGGGACAGGGCCGGTACAATGAGCAGTTCTTC. Translated, it gives CAISESGGQGRYNEQFF.

The CDR3 DNA is TGCGCCAGCAGCCAAGATACCGGAGTCTCATCCTTGGGTAGTGAAAAACTGTTTTTT. It yields the protein CASSQDTGVSSLGSEKLFF. The chain has TRBV4-3 and TRBJ1-4; D gene ambiguous. The CDR3 loop spans 19 amino acids. The germline V gene has CDR1 LGHNA and CDR2 YSLEER. V was clipped by 0 bases and J by 7 bases, with 24 bases between them.

The V call is TRBV5-4, the J call TRBJ1-6; 7 bases map to TRBD1. Germline lookup yields CDR1 SGHNT and CDR2 YYREEE (reference sequence). V gave up 0 bases and J gave up 7 bases; unmatched junction bases: 4. The CDR3 loop spans 15 amino acids. The CDR3 coding sequence is TGTGCCAGCAGCTTGGGACAGGGTGGGAATTCACCCCTCCACTTT. Its protein product is CASSLGQGGNSPLHF.

This chain joins TRBV2 and TRBJ2-7; 10 bases are a match to TRBD1. From germline, CDR1 is SNHLY and CDR2 FYNNEI. The CDR3 runs to 15 residues. The ends lost 1 base at V and 2 bases at J; junction bases unmatched: 2. The CDR3 is CASSEVDRGTYEQYF. The DNA for the CDR3 is TGTGCCAGCAGTGAAGTGGACAGGGGGACCTACGAGCAGTACTTC.

This clonotype was observed a handful of times. This rearrangement joins TRBV7-9 to TRBJ2-7, with a possible D match to TRBD2 (5 bases). The CDR3 spans 15 residues. Germline V CDR1 and CDR2: SEHNR, FQNEAQ (reference sequence). V was cut by 3 bases and J by 0 bases, with 12 bases left in between. CDR3 residues: CASSFPRDGSYEQYF. CDR3 nucleotide sequence: TGTGCCAGCAGCTTTCCCCGGGATGGCTCCTACGAGCAGTACTTC.

J is TRBJ1-1 and V is TRBV7-9, with TRBD1 identical over 10 bases. Per germline, CDR1 SEHNR and CDR2 FQNEAQ (reference sequence). J lost 4 bases, V lost 5 bases, and 7 bases had no gene match. The CDR3 length is 15 residues. The CDR3 is CASSPDRGGGTEAFF. CDR3 bases: TGTGCCAGCAGCCCGGACAGGGGGGGTGGCACTGAAGCTTTCTTT.

This clonotype appeared a few times. The chain recombines TRBV7-6 with TRBJ2-3; the D gene is possibly TRBD1 (6 bases). There are 15 residues in the CDR3. The germline V and J ends were trimmed by 1 base and 4 bases, with 12 bases remaining between them. Germline assignment: CDR1 SGHVS and CDR2 FNYEAQ. The CDR3: CASSLGGPWPDTQYF. CDR3 in DNA: TGTGCCAGCAGCTTAGGGGGGCCGTGGCCAGATACGCAGTATTTT.

The CDR3 spells CASSYSKTRDRGCYGYTF. The CDR3 nucleotides read TGTGCCAGCAGTTACTCGAAGACGCGGGACAGGGGATGCTATGGCTACACCTTC. The chain combines TRBV6-2 or TRBV6-3 with TRBJ1-2, with 10 bases identical to TRBD1. Germline V gives CDR1 MNHEY, CDR2 SVGEGT. V trimming: 0 bases; J trimming: 4 bases; junction bases outside the gene matches: 11. The CDR3 has 18 amino acids.

This clonotype was observed a few times. This chain connects TRBV7-9 to TRBJ2-6; weak D call: TRBD1 (5 bases). Germline CDR1 reads SEHNR; CDR2 reads FQNEAQ (reference sequence). This CDR3 has 16 amino acids. Trimming removed 5 bases at V and 2 bases at J, with 13 bases between. CDR3 DNA: TGTGCCAGCAGCACCCCAAGCAGGGCTGGGGCCAACGTCCTGACTTTC. This encodes CASSTPSRAGANVLTF.

This clonotype was picked up a small number of times. The chain combines TRBV4-3 with TRBJ1-6, with D tentatively TRBD1 (5 bases). Germline V gene sequence: CDR1 LGHNA, CDR2 YSLEER. The CDR3 totals 15 residues. V lost 0 bases, J lost 10 bases, and 13 bases lay in between. The CDR3 is CASSQDRGRLSPLHF. CDR3 DNA: TGCGCCAGCAGCCAAGATAGGGGACGCCTATCACCCCTCCACTTT.

The rearrangement uses TRBV25-1 and TRBJ1-2; the D gene is possibly TRBD1 (6 bases). Per the germline V gene, CDR1 is MGHDK and CDR2 is SYGVNS. Trimming removed 1 base at V and 8 bases at J, with 14 bases between. The CDR3 covers 14 residues. The CDR3 region is CASSELNRESGYTF. DNA of the CDR3: TGTGCCAGCAGTGAATTGAACAGGGAGTCCGGCTACACCTTC.

This clonotype came up many times. The gene calls are TRBV7-8 and TRBJ2-1; the D gene is possibly TRBD2 (6 bases). Germline CDR1 and CDR2: SGHVS and FQNEAQ. Trimming pared 0 bases from V and 14 bases from J, leaving 8 bases between. The CDR3 covers 11 residues. CDR3 sequence reads: CASSLAEGEFF. For the CDR3, the DNA is TGTGCCAGCAGCTTAGCGGAGGGAGAGTTCTTC.

V usage is TRBV4-1 and J usage is TRBJ1-1; no clear D. Germline V gene lookup returns CDR1 MGHRA and CDR2 YSYEKL. Trimming took 3 bases from V and 6 from J, leaving 8 bases between them. The CDR3 consists of 12 residues. CDR3 DNA: TGCGCCAGCAGCCAGGGTCTCTCTGAAGCTTTCTTT. It translates to CASSQGLSEAFF.

The chain links TRBV11-2 to TRBJ2-2; 11 nucleotides match TRBD2. The CDR3 has 19 residues. Germline V gene sequence: CDR1 SGHAT, CDR2 FQNNGV. V shed 4 bases and J 6 bases; nucleotides not matched to a gene: 16. CDR3 sequence reads: CASSSGWRSGGAWSGELFF. In nucleotides, the CDR3 is TGTGCCAGCAGCTCGGGTTGGCGTAGCGGGGGGGCCTGGTCCGGGGAGCTGTTTTTT.

The chain joins TRBV19 to TRBJ1-1; D is unresolved. V lost 2 bases to trimming and J lost 1 base, with 17 bases between them. The CDR3 runs to 17 residues. Germline V lookup: CDR1 LNHDA, CDR2 SQIVND (reference sequence). CDR3 coding DNA: TGTGCCAGTAGTATAAAAGGACCGCCGAGAAAGAACACTGAAGCTTTCTTT. It yields the protein CASSIKGPPRKNTEAFF.

This clonotype has at least ten counts. V gene TRBV7-2 combines with J gene TRBJ1-2, with 8 bases aligning to TRBD1. V trimming: 5 bases; J trimming: 3 bases; junction bases outside the gene matches: 8. The germline CDR1 and CDR2 sequences are SGHTA and FQGNSA. This CDR3 contains 15 residues. CDR3 sequence: CASSQTGEVDYGYTF. CDR3 in DNA: TGTGCCAGCAGCCAGACAGGGGAGGTTGACTATGGCTACACCTTC.

This clonotype was counted only a few times. V usage is TRBV5-1 and J usage is TRBJ2-1; 9 positions match TRBD1. CDR1 is SGHRS and CDR2 is YFSETQ in the germline V gene. The CDR3 totals 14 residues. With 4 bases clipped from V and 7 bases from J, the junction kept 6 bases outside the gene matches. In DNA, the CDR3 is TGCGCCAGCAGCCCCCCGGGGACAGGGAATGAGCAGTTCTTC. This sequence encodes CASSPPGTGNEQFF.

The J gene is TRBJ2-1, the V gene TRBV4-3, with TRBD2 matching over 15 bases. The CDR3 is made up of 15 amino acids. The V and J ends lost 5 bases and 7 bases, in that order; junction bases with no gene match: 3. Germline CDR1 is LGHNA and CDR2 is YSLEER. CDR3 DNA sequence: TGCGCCAGCAGCGGGACTAGCGGGGGGTCTAATGAGCAGTTCTTC. This sequence encodes CASSGTSGGSNEQFF.

The sample holds many counts of this clonotype. The chain couples TRBV7-8 to TRBJ2-5; a weak D match, TRBD1 (6 bases). This CDR3 comprises 13 residues. V dropped 4 bases and J dropped 5 bases, with 11 bases sitting between them. Germline CDR1 SGHVS, CDR2 FQNEAQ. This CDR3 is CASSSTGWETQYF. The CDR3 DNA reads TGTGCCAGCAGCTCGACAGGATGGGAGACCCAGTACTTC.

Regarding this clonotype: Mismatch with germline at one junction end may stem from a read error. This rearrangement joins TRBV6-1 to TRBJ1-5; D is unclear. Germline-derived CDR1 and CDR2 are MNHNS and SASEGT. This CDR3 spans 15 amino acids. CDR3 nucleotide sequence: TGTGCCAGCAGTGAAGTAATGGGTAGCAATCAGTCCCAGCATTTT. Its protein is CASSEVMGSNQSQHF.